This TCR beta chain was profiled in a study of shared clonotypes between healthy human individuals. Study-wide context: Three plates were used per donor for CD4 naive, three for CD4 memory, two for CD8 naive and one for CD8 memory. Points from the study as a whole: Non-shared clonotypes had lower generation probabilities than those shared by all four donors.

There are 14 residues in the CDR3. V shed 6 bases and J shed 0 bases, with 8 bases lying between them. Germline V gene lookup returns CDR1 MDHEN and CDR2 SYDVKM. Genomic DNA of every subset was divided equally among multiple immunoSEQ plates. In the original workflow: Filtering differed for immunoSEQ, which gave only junction sequences without quality scores. Sequencing was performed with immunoSEQ multiplex PCR; in TCRdb, only in-frame clones are kept and a portion is missing. V, J and clone size are taken as reported in that table, and D and trimming were inferred from the DNA itself. Found here are approximately 740,000 clones, about 74% of them singletons; the top ten hold over 1.5%. As regards this clone: Its matching antigen is unknown.

The sequenced material came from memory CD4+ T cells sorted from blood. Subset: CD45RA-negative fraction. The receptor's source is a woman aged 25 to 45 in good health. V usage is TRBV28 and J usage is TRBJ2-2; D perhaps matches TRBD1 (6 bases). CDR3 in DNA: TGTGCCAGCAGCGGGACACCGAACACCGGGGAGCTGTTTTTT. The encoded protein is CASSGTPNTGELFF. The entire variable domain, with the rest obtained from reference TRBV28 and TRBJ2-2, is as follows: DVKVTQSSRYLVKRTGEKVFLECVQDMDHENMFWYRQDPGLGLRLIYFSYDVKMKEKGDIPEGYSVSREKKERFSLILESASTNQTSMYLCASSGTPNTGELFFGEGSRLTVL.